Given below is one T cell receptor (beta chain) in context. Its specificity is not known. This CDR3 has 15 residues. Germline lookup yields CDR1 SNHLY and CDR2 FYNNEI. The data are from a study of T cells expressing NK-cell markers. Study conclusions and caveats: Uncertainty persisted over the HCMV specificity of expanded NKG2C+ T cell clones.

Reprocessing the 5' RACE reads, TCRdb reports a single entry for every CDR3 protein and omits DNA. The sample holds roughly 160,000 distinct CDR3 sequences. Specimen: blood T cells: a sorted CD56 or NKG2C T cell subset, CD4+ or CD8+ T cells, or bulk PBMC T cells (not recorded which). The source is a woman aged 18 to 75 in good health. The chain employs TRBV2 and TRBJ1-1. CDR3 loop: CASRGGRATNTEAFF.